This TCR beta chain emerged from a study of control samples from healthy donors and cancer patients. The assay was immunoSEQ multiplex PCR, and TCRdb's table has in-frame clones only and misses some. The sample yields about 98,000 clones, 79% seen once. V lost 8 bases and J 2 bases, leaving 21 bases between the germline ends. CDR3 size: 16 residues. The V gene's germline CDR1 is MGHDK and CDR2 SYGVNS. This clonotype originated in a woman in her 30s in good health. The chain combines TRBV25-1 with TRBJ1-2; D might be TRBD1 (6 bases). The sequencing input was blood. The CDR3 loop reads CASLGQYIPRNYGYTF. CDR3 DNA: TGTGCCAGCCTTGGACAGTACATTCCGCGGAACTATGGCTACACCTTC.